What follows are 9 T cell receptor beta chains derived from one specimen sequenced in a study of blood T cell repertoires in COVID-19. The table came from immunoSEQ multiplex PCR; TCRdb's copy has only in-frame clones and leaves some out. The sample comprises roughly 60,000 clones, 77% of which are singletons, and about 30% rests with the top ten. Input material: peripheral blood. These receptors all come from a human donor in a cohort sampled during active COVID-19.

The CDR3 region is CASSPGQSNQPQHF. The CDR3 nucleotides read TGTGCCAGCTCCCCCGGACAGAGCAATCAGCCCCAGCATTTT. The chain is built from TRBV18 and TRBJ1-5; tentatively, D is TRBD1 (6 bases). This CDR3 has 14 amino acids. The germline V gene encodes CDR1 KGHSH and CDR2 LQKENI. V was trimmed by 6 bases and J by 1 base, leaving 10 bases between them.

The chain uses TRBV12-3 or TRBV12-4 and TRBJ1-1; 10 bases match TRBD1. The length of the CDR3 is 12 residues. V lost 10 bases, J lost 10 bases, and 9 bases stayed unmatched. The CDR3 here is CATGDRGGGAFF. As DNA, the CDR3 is TGTGCCACAGGGGACAGGGGCGGGGGAGCTTTCTTT.

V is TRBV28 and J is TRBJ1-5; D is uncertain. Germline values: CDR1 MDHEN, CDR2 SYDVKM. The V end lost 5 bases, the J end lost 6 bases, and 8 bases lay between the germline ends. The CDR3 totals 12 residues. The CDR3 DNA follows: TGTGCCAGCAGTAGTGCAGGTCAGCCCCAGCATTTT. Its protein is CASSSAGQPQHF.

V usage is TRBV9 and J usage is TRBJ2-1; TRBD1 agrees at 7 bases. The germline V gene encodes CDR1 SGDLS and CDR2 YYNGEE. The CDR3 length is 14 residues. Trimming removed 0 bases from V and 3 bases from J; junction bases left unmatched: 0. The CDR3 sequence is CASSVGDSYNEQFF. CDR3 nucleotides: TGTGCCAGCAGCGTAGGGGACAGCTACAATGAGCAGTTCTTC. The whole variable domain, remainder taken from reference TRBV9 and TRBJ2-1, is DSGVTQTPKHLITATGQRVTLRCSPRSGDLSVYWYQQSLDQGLQFLIQYYNGEERAKGNILERFSAQQFPDLHSELNLSSLELGDSALYFCASSVGDSYNEQFFGPGTRLTVL.

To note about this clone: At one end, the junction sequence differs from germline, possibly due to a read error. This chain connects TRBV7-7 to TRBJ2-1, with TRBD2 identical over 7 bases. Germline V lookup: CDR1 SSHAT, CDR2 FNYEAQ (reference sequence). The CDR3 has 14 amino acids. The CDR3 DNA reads TGTGCTAGCAGCCCACCGGGAGGCGGCAATGAGCAGTTCTTC. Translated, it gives CASSPPGGGNEQFF.

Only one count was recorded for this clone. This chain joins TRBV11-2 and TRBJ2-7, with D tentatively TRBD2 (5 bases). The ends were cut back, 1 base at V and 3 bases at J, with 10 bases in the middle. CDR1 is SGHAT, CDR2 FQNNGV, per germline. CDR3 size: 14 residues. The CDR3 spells CASSLANGLYEQYF. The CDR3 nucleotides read TGTGCCAGCAGCTTAGCGAACGGACTCTACGAGCAGTACTTC.

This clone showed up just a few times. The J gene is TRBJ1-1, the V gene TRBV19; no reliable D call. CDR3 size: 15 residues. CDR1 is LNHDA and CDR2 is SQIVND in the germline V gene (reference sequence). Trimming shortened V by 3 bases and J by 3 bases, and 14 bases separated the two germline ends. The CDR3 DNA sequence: TGTGCCAGTAGTATGGGTCCACTACATTACACTGAAGCTTTCTTT. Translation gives CASSMGPLHYTEAFF.

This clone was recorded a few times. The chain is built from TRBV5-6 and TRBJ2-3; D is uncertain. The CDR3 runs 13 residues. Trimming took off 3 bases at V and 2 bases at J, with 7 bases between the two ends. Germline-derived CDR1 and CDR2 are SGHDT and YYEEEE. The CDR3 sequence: CASSSYSTDTQYF. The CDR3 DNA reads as TGTGCCAGCAGCTCTTACTCCACAGATACGCAGTATTTT. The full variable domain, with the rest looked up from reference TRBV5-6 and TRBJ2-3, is DAGVTQSPTHLIKTRGQQVTLRCSPKSGHDTVSWYQQALGQGPQFIFQYYEEEERQRGNFPDRFSGHQFPNYSSELNVNALLLGDSALYLCASSSYSTDTQYFGPGTRLTVL.

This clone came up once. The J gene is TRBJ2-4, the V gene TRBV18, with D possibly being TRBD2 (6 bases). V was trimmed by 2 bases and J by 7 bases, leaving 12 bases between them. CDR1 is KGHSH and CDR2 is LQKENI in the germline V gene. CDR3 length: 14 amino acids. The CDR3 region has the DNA TGTGCCAGCTCACCAGGAGGGCAAGCGAACATTCAGTACTTC. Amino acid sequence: CASSPGGQANIQYF.